This TCR beta chain was recovered during a study of shared clonotypes between healthy human individuals. Study-level points and caveats: Few donors restricted represented genetic and exposure-history diversity. Clonotype sharing among donors was expected to depend on sequencing depth.

Data came from immunoSEQ multiplex PCR; TCRdb stores just in-frame clones and leaves some out. Among over a million clones listed, approximately 80% were seen once. As concerns this clone: As yet, its antigen is unknown.

Germline V gene sequence: CDR1 SGHTA, CDR2 FQGNSA. V lost 1 base, J lost 9 bases, and 13 bases lay in between. The CDR3 loop spans 14 amino acids. The clonotype was recovered from a man between 18 and 35 years old in good health. Some clones in this sample may be carry-over from other donors' samples. The chain uses TRBV7-2 and TRBJ2-1; a weak D match, TRBD2 (6 bases). The specimen was memory CD4+ T cells from PBMCs. The sample's subset: CD45RA-negative fraction. CDR3 protein: CASSLVVLASEQFF. CDR3 nucleotides: TGTGCCAGCAGCTTAGTGGTCCTAGCGAGTGAGCAGTTCTTC.